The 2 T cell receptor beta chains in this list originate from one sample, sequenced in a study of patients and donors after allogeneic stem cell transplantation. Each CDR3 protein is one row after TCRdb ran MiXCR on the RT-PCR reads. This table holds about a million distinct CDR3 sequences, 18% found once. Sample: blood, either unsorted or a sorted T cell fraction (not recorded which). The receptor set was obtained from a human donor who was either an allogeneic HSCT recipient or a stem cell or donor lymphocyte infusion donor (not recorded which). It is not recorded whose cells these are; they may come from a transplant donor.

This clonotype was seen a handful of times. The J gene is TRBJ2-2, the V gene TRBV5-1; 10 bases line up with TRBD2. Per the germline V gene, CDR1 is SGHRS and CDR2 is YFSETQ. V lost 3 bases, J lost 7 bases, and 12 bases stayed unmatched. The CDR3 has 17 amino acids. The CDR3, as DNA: TGCGCCAGCAGCTCACCGGGACTAGCGAGGCTGGGCGGGGAGCTGTTTTTT. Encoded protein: CASSSPGLARLGGELFF.

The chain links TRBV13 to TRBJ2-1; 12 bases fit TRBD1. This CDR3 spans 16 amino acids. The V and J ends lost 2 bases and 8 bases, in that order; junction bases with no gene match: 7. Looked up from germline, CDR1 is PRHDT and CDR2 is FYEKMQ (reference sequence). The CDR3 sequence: CASSLRGQGAVDEQFF. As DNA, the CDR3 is TGTGCCAGCAGCTTAAGGGGACAGGGGGCTGTCGATGAGCAGTTCTTC.